This T cell receptor (beta chain) was captured in a study of OX40 agonist ivuxolimab in advanced cancers. This CDR3 is 14 amino acids long. Deletions cut 3 bases from V and 0 bases from J, with 8 bases between. CDR1 is ENHRY, CDR2 SYGVKD, per germline. Remarks on this clone: The antigen is unknown.

Collection of blood occurred at baseline, at cycle 4 day 1, and at cycle 7 day 1. Clones were read by immunoSEQ multiplex PCR, and TCRdb kept only the in-frame ones, dropping some. The profile covers approximately 70,000 clones, with approximately 90% appearing a single time and around 0.5% taken by the ten largest. Regarding the study as a whole: In the 0.1-3.0 mg/kg groups, partial responders showed among the lowest expansion. Averaging showed that CD8+ T cells had more expanded clones than CD4+ did.

This specimen was CD4+ or CD8+ T cells sorted from blood, taken in a trial of the OX40 agonist ivuxolimab. V and J are TRBV10-3 and TRBJ1-1; no definite D call. The TCR sequence derives from an adult with an advanced solid tumor such as melanoma, head and neck, liver or kidney cancer. The CDR3 spells CAISDSGLNTEAFF. The CDR3 DNA is TGTGCCATCAGTGATTCGGGGTTGAACACTGAAGCTTTCTTT.